The sequence of this T cell receptor beta chain was determined in a study of blood T cell repertoires in COVID-19. Study as a whole: Nucleic acid was either cDNA or gDNA, and it came from T cells, B-cell-depleted T cells, or PBMCs.

Clones were sequenced by immunoSEQ multiplex PCR, and TCRdb holds only the in-frame ones, with some missing. Of fewer than 350,000 clones listed, 80% to 90% are singletons. In its sample, this clone was seen a few times. The CDR3 spans 17 residues. CDR1 LNHDA and CDR2 SQIVND come from the germline V gene (reference sequence). V lost 5 bases, J lost 0 bases, and 9 bases stayed unmatched. This TCR was sampled from a woman aged 25-40 years with COVID-19, enrolled during active disease. Sequenced sample: peripheral blood. The chain combines TRBV19 with TRBJ2-1, with TRBD1 identical over 8 bases. The CDR3 DNA follows: TGTGCCAGTAGTTCCCAGGACAGGGCGGGCTCCTACAATGAGCAGTTCTTC. It codes for CASSSQDRAGSYNEQFF.